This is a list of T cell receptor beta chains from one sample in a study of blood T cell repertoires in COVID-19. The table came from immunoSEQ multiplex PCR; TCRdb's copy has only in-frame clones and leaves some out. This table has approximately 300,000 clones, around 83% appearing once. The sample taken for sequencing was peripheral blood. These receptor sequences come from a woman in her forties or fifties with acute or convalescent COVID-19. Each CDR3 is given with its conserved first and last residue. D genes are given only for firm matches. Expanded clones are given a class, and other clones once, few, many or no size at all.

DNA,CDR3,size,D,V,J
TGTGCCAGCAGCTCTGTGGGGACAGGCTTCTATGGCTACACCTTC,CASSSVGTGFYGYTF,.,TRBD1,TRBV7-9,TRBJ1-2
TGTGCCTGGGGTCTAGCGGGAGGGGGCAATGAGCAGTTCTTC,CAWGLAGGGNEQFF,.,TRBD2,TRBV30,TRBJ2-1
TGTGCCAGTAGCACGGACAGGTTTAGCAATCAGCCCCAGCATTTT,CASSTDRFSNQPQHF,.,TRBD1,TRBV19,TRBJ1-5
TGTGCCAGCAGCCAAGGCAGCCAGGGCAGATATGGCTACACCTTC,CASSQGSQGRYGYTF,.,.,TRBV3-1/TRBV3-2,TRBJ1-2
TGTGCCAGCAATTTGGGGGAGTGGTCGGGACAGTCCTACGAGCAGTACTTC,CASNLGEWSGQSYEQYF,once,TRBD1,TRBV5-6,TRBJ2-7
TGTGCCAGCAGTTACGACCCAGGACAGATTAGCTCCTACGAGCAGTACTTC,CASSYDPGQISSYEQYF,few,.,TRBV6-2/TRBV6-3,TRBJ2-7
TGCGCCAGCAGCTTGGCGGCGGGGGGACAGTCCGGGGAGCTGTTTTTT,CASSLAAGGQSGELFF,few,.,TRBV5-1,TRBJ2-2
TGTGCCAGCTATAACAGGGGAACTACCGGGGAGCTGTTTTTT,CASYNRGTTGELFF,.,TRBD1,TRBV19,TRBJ2-2
TGTGCCAGCAGCCCTGGATCAGGGAGAGGGGGCTTTGAAGCTTTCTTT,CASSPGSGRGGFEAFF,.,TRBD1,TRBV7-2,TRBJ1-1
TGTGCCAGCAGTTACCTCCGGAACACTGAAGCTTTCTTT,CASSYLRNTEAFF,few,.,TRBV6-5,TRBJ1-1
TGTGCCACCAGGGAGTCTGGAAACACCATATATTTT,CATRESGNTIYF,.,.,TRBV28,TRBJ1-3
TGTGCCAGCAGTTCTCGCGGAGACGCGACTGGGGCCAACGTCCTGACTTTC,CASSSRGDATGANVLTF,.,.,TRBV11-2,TRBJ2-6
TGTGCCAGCAGTTACTTGAGGGTGAGCAATCAGCCCCAGCATTTT,CASSYLRVSNQPQHF,.,.,TRBV6-2/TRBV6-3,TRBJ1-5
TGTGCCAGCCCCGCGGGAAAGATAATACAAGAGACCCAGTACTTC,CASPAGKIIQETQYF,.,.,TRBV21-1,TRBJ2-5
TGTGCCAGCTTGACAGGGGCCAACATTCAGTACTTC,CASLTGANIQYF,.,TRBD1,TRBV6-5,TRBJ2-4
TGTGCCAGCAGCTTATACGAAGTCGGCGGGTACTCTGGAAACACCATATATTTT,CASSLYEVGGYSGNTIYF,.,.,TRBV7-2,TRBJ1-3
TGTGCCAGCAGCTCCGATTCCGGGACTAGCTTCCACGAGCAGTACTTC,CASSSDSGTSFHEQYF,.,TRBD2,TRBV7-2,TRBJ2-7
TGTGCCAGCCTCGGGGGGACCAGCAATCAGCCCCAGCATTTT,CASLGGTSNQPQHF,.,.,TRBV6-5,TRBJ1-5
TGCAGCGTTGGTTCGCTCGGGGCTGAAGCTTTCTTT,CSVGSLGAEAFF,.,.,TRBV29-1,TRBJ1-1
TGTGCCAGCAGCCCCCGCGGCGGCTACGAGCAGTACTTC,CASSPRGGYEQYF,.,.,TRBV7-2,TRBJ2-7
TGTGCCAGCACCCACTATGGAGGTGAAGCTTTCTTT,CASTHYGGEAFF,.,.,TRBV3-1/TRBV3-2,TRBJ1-1
TGTGCCAGTAGTCCCTCCCTTAGCAATCAGCCCCAGCATTTT,CASSPSLSNQPQHF,once,.,TRBV19,TRBJ1-5
TGTGCCAGCTCACCCATTTCGGACACTGAAGCTTTCTTT,CASSPISDTEAFF,.,.,TRBV18,TRBJ1-1
TGTGCCTGGAGCCTCTCTGGGGCCAACGTCCTGACTTTC,CAWSLSGANVLTF,once,.,TRBV30,TRBJ2-6
TGTGCCAGCAGGCGACAGGACATTGACTATGGCTACACCTTC,CASRRQDIDYGYTF,.,.,TRBV5-6,TRBJ1-2
TGTGCCAGCAGTCTAGGGGGCGACTATGGCTACACCTTC,CASSLGGDYGYTF,.,TRBD1,TRBV27,TRBJ1-2
TGTGCCAGCAACCAAGGAGGCAATATAGACACTGAAGCTTTCTTT,CASNQGGNIDTEAFF,once,.,TRBV28,TRBJ1-1
TGCGCCAGCAGCCGGACCCCGGGACAGCAAGAGACCCAGTACTTC,CASSRTPGQQETQYF,.,TRBD1,TRBV5-1,TRBJ2-5
TGTGCCAGCAGTACTAGTGTAGATACGCAGTATTTT,CASSTSVDTQYF,.,.,TRBV2,TRBJ2-3
TGTGCCAGTACCCCGATACTGGGACAGGGCCGAGAAAAACTGTTTTTT,CASTPILGQGREKLFF,.,TRBD1,TRBV19,TRBJ1-4
TGTGCCAGCAGTTGGGGACAGGGGGCCCTGAACTATGGCTACACCTTC,CASSWGQGALNYGYTF,.,TRBD1,TRBV27,TRBJ1-2
TGCGCCAGCAGCTTGACCCAGGACACTCAGAATTCACCCCTCCACTTT,CASSLTQDTQNSPLHF,.,.,TRBV5-1,TRBJ1-6
TGTGCCAGCAGCCAGTCGGGCGGGCTGGGAAACACCATATATTTT,CASSQSGGLGNTIYF,few,.,TRBV11-2,TRBJ1-3
TGTGCCAGCAGTGAAGCGCTTTTGGGGCAGGGCAATGAGCAGTTCTTC,CASSEALLGQGNEQFF,.,.,TRBV6-1,TRBJ2-1
TGTGCCATCAGGGGGACTACCACAGATACGCAGTATTTT,CAIRGTTTDTQYF,.,TRBD2,TRBV10-3,TRBJ2-3
TGCGCCAGCAGCCCGACAGGTCCCAACTATGGCTACACCTTC,CASSPTGPNYGYTF,.,.,TRBV5-1,TRBJ1-2
TGTGCCAGCAGATCGAACAGGGAGCTAAGGGAGCAGTACTTC,CASRSNRELREQYF,.,.,TRBV6-6,TRBJ2-7
TGTGCCAGCAGTTTATCAGATCAGCCCCAGCATTTT,CASSLSDQPQHF,.,.,TRBV12-3/TRBV12-4,TRBJ1-5
TGTGCCAGCAGCTTTGGGGAGAGGGCCTACAACAATGAGCAGTTCTTC,CASSFGERAYNNEQFF,.,.,TRBV11-2,TRBJ2-1
TGCAGCGTTGAGGCTAGCGGTTCACCCCTCCACTTT,CSVEASGSPLHF,.,.,TRBV29-1,TRBJ1-6
TGTGCCACTTTAGGGGGCACAGATACGCAGTATTTT,CATLGGTDTQYF,.,.,TRBV27,TRBJ2-3
TGTGCCAGCTCACCTAGCGGGAGTACCGGACCCTACAATGAGCAGTTCTTC,CASSPSGSTGPYNEQFF,.,TRBD2,TRBV18,TRBJ2-1
TGTGCCAGCAGTGGCGGGTTAGGGTCCGGGGAGCTGTTTTTT,CASSGGLGSGELFF,.,.,TRBV25-1,TRBJ2-2
TGTGCCAGCCTTCCGACAGGTAATGAAAAACTGTTTTTT,CASLPTGNEKLFF,.,.,TRBV27,TRBJ1-4
TGCGCCAGCAGCCCGGGGGGCAGCCAAGAGACCCAGTACTTC,CASSPGGSQETQYF,once,.,TRBV5-1,TRBJ2-5
TGTGCCAGCATTCCGGGGTCCGTCCTAGACTATGGCTACACCTTC,CASIPGSVLDYGYTF,once,.,TRBV2,TRBJ1-2
TGTGCCTGGAACAGACAGGGATCGAACACTGAAGCTTTCTTT,CAWNRQGSNTEAFF,.,TRBD1,TRBV30,TRBJ1-1
TGCGCCAGCAGCTTGCGGCGGGGGAGCACAGATACGCAGTATTTT,CASSLRRGSTDTQYF,.,TRBD2,TRBV5-1,TRBJ2-3
TGCGCCAGCAGCCAAGATCCGACAGGGGTAAACTATGGCTACACCTTC,CASSQDPTGVNYGYTF,.,TRBD1,TRBV4-1,TRBJ1-2
TGTGCCAGCCAGGGGGAAGTAGTCCAAGAGACCCAGTACTTC,CASQGEVVQETQYF,once,TRBD1,TRBV2,TRBJ2-5
TGCGCCAGCAGCATCACGGGACAGGATACAGATACGCAGTATTTT,CASSITGQDTDTQYF,.,TRBD1,TRBV5-1,TRBJ2-3
TGTGCCAGCAGCAGGGAGGACAATCAGCCCCAGCATTTT,CASSREDNQPQHF,.,.,TRBV6-5,TRBJ1-5
TGTGCCACCAGTACGGGGGGTCAAGGCCCGAATCAGCCCCAGCATTTT,CATSTGGQGPNQPQHF,once,.,TRBV24-1,TRBJ1-5
TGTGCCAGCAGCCCTCGACAGCTAGAGAATGAGCAGTTCTTC,CASSPRQLENEQFF,few,.,TRBV7-8,TRBJ2-1
TGTGCCAGCCGGACTAGCGGATACAATGAGCAGTTCTTC,CASRTSGYNEQFF,.,TRBD2,TRBV11-2,TRBJ2-1
TGTGCCGGCGGGGGGGGCCTCTATGGCTACACCTTC,CAGGGGLYGYTF,once,.,TRBV28,TRBJ1-2
TGTGCCAGCAGTTTCCACAGGGACAATCAGCCCCAGCATTTT,CASSFHRDNQPQHF,.,.,TRBV6-5,TRBJ1-5
TGTGCCAGCAGCTTGGAAGGAGCTAATGAAAAACTGTTTTTT,CASSLEGANEKLFF,.,.,TRBV5-4,TRBJ1-4
TGTGCCAGTAGTATAGGAACAGGGGCTCCTGAAAAACTGTTTTTT,CASSIGTGAPEKLFF,.,TRBD1,TRBV19,TRBJ1-4
TGTGCCAGCAGTCTATTGCGGGGAGAAAAACTGTTTTTT,CASSLLRGEKLFF,.,.,TRBV7-2,TRBJ1-4